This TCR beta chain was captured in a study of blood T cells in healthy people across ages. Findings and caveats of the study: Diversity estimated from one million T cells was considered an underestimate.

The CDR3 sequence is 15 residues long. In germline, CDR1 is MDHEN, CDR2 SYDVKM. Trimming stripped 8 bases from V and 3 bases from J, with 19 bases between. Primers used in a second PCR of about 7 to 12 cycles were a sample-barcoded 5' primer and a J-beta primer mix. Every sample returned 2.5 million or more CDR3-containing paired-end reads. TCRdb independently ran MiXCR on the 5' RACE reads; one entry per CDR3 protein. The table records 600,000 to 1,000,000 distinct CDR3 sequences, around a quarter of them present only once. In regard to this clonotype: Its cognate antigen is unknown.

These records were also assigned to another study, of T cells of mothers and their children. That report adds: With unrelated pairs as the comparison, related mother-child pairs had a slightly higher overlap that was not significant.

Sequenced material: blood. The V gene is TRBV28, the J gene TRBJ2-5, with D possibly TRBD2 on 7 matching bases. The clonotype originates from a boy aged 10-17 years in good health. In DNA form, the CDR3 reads TGTGCCAGCCATAGGGGGGGGGCTGAGGAAGAGACCCAGTACTTC. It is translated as CASHRGGAEEETQYF.